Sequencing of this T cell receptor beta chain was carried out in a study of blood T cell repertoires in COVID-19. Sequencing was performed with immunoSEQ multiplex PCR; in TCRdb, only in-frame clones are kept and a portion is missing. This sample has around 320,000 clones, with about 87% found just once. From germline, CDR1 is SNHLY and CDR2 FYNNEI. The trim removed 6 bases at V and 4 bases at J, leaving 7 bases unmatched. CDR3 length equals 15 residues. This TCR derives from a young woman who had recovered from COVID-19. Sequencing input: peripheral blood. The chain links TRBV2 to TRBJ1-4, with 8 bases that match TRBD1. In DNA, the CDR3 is TGTGCCAGCAGGCCTTCAGGGGGCAATAATGAAAAACTGTTTTTT. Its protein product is CASRPSGGNNEKLFF.